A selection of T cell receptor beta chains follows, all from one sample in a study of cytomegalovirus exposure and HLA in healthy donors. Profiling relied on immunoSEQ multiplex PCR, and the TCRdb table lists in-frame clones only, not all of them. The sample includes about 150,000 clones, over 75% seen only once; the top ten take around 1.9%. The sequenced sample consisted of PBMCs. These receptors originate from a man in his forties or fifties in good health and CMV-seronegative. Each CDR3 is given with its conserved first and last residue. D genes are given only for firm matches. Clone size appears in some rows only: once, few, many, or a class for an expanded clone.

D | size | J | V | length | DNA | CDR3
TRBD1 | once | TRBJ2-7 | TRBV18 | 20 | TGTGCCAGCTCACCAAGCTCGCGAGCAAGTACTACAGGGGCAACCTACGAGCAGTACTTC | CASSPSSRASTTGATYEQYF
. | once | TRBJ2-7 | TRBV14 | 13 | TGTGCCAGCAGCCAAGGGCCTCCCTACGAGCAGTACTTC | CASSQGPPYEQYF
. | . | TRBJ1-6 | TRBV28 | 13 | TGTGCCAGCAGTTTAGGGACACCATCACCCCTCCACTTT | CASSLGTPSPLHF
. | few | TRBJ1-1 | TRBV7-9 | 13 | TGTGCCAGCAGTCTTTCAGTCTTGGAGGGAGCTTTCTTT | CASSLSVLEGAFF
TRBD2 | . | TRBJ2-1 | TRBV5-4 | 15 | TGTGCCAGCAGCCTGACTAGCGGGATGTCTCAATTGGAGTTCTTC | CASSLTSGMSQLEFF
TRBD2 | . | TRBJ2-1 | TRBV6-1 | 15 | TGTGCCAGCAGTGAGGAGCGGGGGGGCTACAATGAGCAGTTCTTC | CASSEERGGYNEQFF
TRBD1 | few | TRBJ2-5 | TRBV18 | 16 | TGTGCCAGCTCACCTTGGACAGGGGGCTTTGGGGAGACCCAGTACTTC | CASSPWTGGFGETQYF
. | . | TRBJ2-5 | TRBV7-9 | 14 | TGTGCCAGCAGCCCATTTACTAGTCTGGAGACCCAGTACTTC | CASSPFTSLETQYF
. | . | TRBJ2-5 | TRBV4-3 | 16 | TGCGCCAGCAGCCAAGATAGAAGGAGTGGCGCGGAGACCCAGTACTTC | CASSQDRRSGAETQYF
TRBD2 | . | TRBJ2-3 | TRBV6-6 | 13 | TGTGCCAGCAGCCAGCGGGGGACAGATACGCAGTATTTT | CASSQRGTDTQYF
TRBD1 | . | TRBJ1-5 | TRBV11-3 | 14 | TGTGCCAGCAGCTTGGCAGGGGGAGGACAGCCCCAGCATTTT | CASSLAGGGQPQHF
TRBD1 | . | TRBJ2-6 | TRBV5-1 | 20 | TGCGCCAGCAGCTTGGCCGTCATTGGGACAGGGCTATCTGGGGCCAACGTCCTGACTTTC | CASSLAVIGTGLSGANVLTF
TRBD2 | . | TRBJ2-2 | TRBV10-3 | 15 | TGTGCCCTGGGAGGTCTAGCGGAAGGAACCGGGGAGCTGTTTTTT | CALGGLAEGTGELFF
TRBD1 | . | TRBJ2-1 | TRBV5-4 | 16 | TGTGCCAGCAGCCAAAGGCTTACAGGGGTGGCCAATGAGCAGTTCTTC | CASSQRLTGVANEQFF